The TCR beta chain under discussion was sequenced for a study of control samples from healthy donors and cancer patients. Sequencing was performed with immunoSEQ multiplex PCR; in TCRdb, only in-frame clones are kept and a portion is missing. The data show 150,000 to 160,000 clones, roughly 92% seen once. The CDR3 is 14 amino acids. V lost 3 bases and J lost 6; bases outside the gene matches: 6. Germline CDR1 is SEHNR and CDR2 is FQNEAQ (reference sequence). V and J are TRBV7-9 and TRBJ2-5, with 8 bases fitting TRBD1. Input material: blood. The sequence was collected from a middle-aged man in good health. DNA for the CDR3: TGTGCCAGCAGCTTGGACAGGGTTGGGCAGACCCAGTACTTC. Protein: CASSLDRVGQTQYF.